This is a list of T cell receptor beta chains from one sample in a study of shared clonotypes between healthy human individuals. Produced via immunoSEQ multiplex PCR; TCRdb's table is partial and in-frame only. Here the sample spans about 1 million clones, roughly 70% being singletons. The source material was memory CD4+ T cells sorted from blood. These receptor sequences come from a man younger than 35 in good health. Both conserved end residues are part of each CDR3. The D gene is left open where the match is weak. The size field is filled for only some rows; it gives once, few, many or a size class.

V gene	clone size	D gene	J gene	CDR3 DNA	CDR3 protein
TRBV5-1	.	.	TRBJ1-1	TGCGCCAGCAGAAAGGCCTCCGCCGGGACGGACACTGAAGCTTTCTTT	CASRKASAGTDTEAFF
TRBV19	.	TRBD2	TRBJ2-1	TGTGCCAGTAGCTCAGGGGAGACTAGCGGCGATGAGCAGTTCTTC	CASSSGETSGDEQFF
TRBV27	.	TRBD2	TRBJ2-1	TGTGCCAGCAGTTTCGGGACTAGCGGGAGCAACAATGAGCAGTTCTTC	CASSFGTSGSNNEQFF
TRBV2	.	.	TRBJ1-5	TGTGCCAGCAGTGGACAGGCCACTGTTAGCAATCAGCCCCAGCATTTT	CASSGQATVSNQPQHF
TRBV7-9	.	.	TRBJ1-2	TGTGCCAGCCACCCCGGGGGCTCCTATGGCTACACCTTC	CASHPGGSYGYTF
TRBV5-4	.	TRBD2	TRBJ2-1	TGTGCCAGCAGCTCCGGGACTAGCGGATTCTATGAGCAGTTCTTC	CASSSGTSGFYEQFF
TRBV18	.	.	TRBJ2-6	TGTGCCAGCTCACAGACAGTAATCTCTGGGGCCAACGTCCTGACTTTC	CASSQTVISGANVLTF
TRBV5-4	few	.	TRBJ1-3	TGTGCCAGCAGCCCCGGTGGACAGTCGGGAAACACCATATATTTT	CASSPGGQSGNTIYF
TRBV5-1	.	TRBD1	TRBJ1-2	TGCGCCAGCAGCCCCGGGACAGAGTTCTATGGCTACACCTTC	CASSPGTEFYGYTF
TRBV29-1	.	.	TRBJ2-7	TGCAGCGTTCATAGGGGAGGGGGAAACTCCTACGAGCAGTACTTC	CSVHRGGGNSYEQYF
TRBV5-1	.	.	TRBJ2-5	TGCGCCAGCAGCTTTGACCATAAGGGAGGAGAGACCCAGTACTTC	CASSFDHKGGETQYF
TRBV10-3	.	.	TRBJ1-3	TGTGCCATCAAGGGGGAGGGCTCTGGAAACACCATATATTTT	CAIKGEGSGNTIYF
TRBV6-6	.	TRBD1	TRBJ2-7	TGTGCCAGCAGTTCCGGGACAGGGACCTACGAGCAGTACTTC	CASSSGTGTYEQYF
TRBV2	.	.	TRBJ1-2	TGTGCCAGCAGTGAAGCATCCGATCGGGATGGCTACACCTTC	CASSEASDRDGYTF
TRBV7-2	.	.	TRBJ1-1	TGTGCCAGCAGCTATTATGGGACTGAAGCTTTCTTT	CASSYYGTEAFF
TRBV1	few	.	TRBJ2-7	TGCACCAGCAGCCAAGAGGGGGGGAGGGTAGGCTCCTACGAGCAGTACTTC	CTSSQEGGRVGSYEQYF
TRBV4-3	.	.	TRBJ1-1	TGCGCCAGCAGCCCCGGAGCGACAGTGAACACTGAAGCTTTCTTT	CASSPGATVNTEAFF
TRBV5-4	.	.	TRBJ2-6	TGTGCCAGCAGCTTTGCAGGGTTCTCTGGGGCCAACGTCCTGACTTTC	CASSFAGFSGANVLTF
TRBV28	.	TRBD2	TRBJ2-2	TGTGCCGGGACTAGCCGACGAATTGCGAGCACCGGGGAGCTGTTTTTT	CAGTSRRIASTGELFF
TRBV6-1	.	TRBD1	TRBJ2-7	TGTGCCAGCAGGGATACAGGGGGAAGGAACGAGCAGTACTTC	CASRDTGGRNEQYF
TRBV18	.	.	TRBJ2-5	TGTGCCAGCTCACCACTACAAGAGACCCAGTACTTC	CASSPLQETQYF
TRBV4-1	.	.	TRBJ1-3	TGCGCCAGCAGCCAACATAGGGCAGGGACTGGAAACACCATATATTTT	CASSQHRAGTGNTIYF
TRBV7-9	.	.	TRBJ2-5	TGTGCCAGCAGCTTAGACGCTCAAGAGACCCAGTACTTC	CASSLDAQETQYF
TRBV5-4	.	.	TRBJ2-1	TGTGCCACTGGTGATAAAAGGCGCTCCTACAATGAGCAGTTCTTC	CATGDKRRSYNEQFF
TRBV6-9	.	.	TRBJ1-1	TGTGCCAGCGGGGAAGGGCAAACCCGAGCTTTCTTT	CASGEGQTRAFF
TRBV27	.	TRBD1	TRBJ1-5	TGTGCCAGCAGAATGACAGGGGGCGAGAATCAGCCCCAGCATTTT	CASRMTGGENQPQHF
TRBV5-1	.	.	TRBJ1-3	TGCGCCAGCAGCCGTACGAGCTCCAGCTCTGGAAACACCATATATTTT	CASSRTSSSSGNTIYF